This T cell receptor beta chain appears in the sequencing data of a study of T cell repertoires in cytomegalovirus infection. TCRdb re-analysed the reads in MiXCR, keeping a single row per CDR3 protein. The sample lists over 250,000 distinct CDR3 sequences; approximately 22% were seen once. With respect to this clonotype: Its antigen is as yet unknown.

Sequences were derived from cultured PBMCs, sampled from culture after CMV antigen stimulation. This TCR derives from a human donor in good health (CMV status not recorded). Some clones in this sample may be carry-over from other donors' samples.

CDR3 amino acids: CATSRRLAAASTDTQYF. In DNA, the CDR3 is TGTGCCACCAGCAGACGACTAGCGGCAGCTAGCACAGATACGCAGTATTTT. The chain uses TRBV15 and TRBJ2-3; 9 bases are a match to TRBD2. The length of the CDR3 is 17 residues. The V gene's germline CDR1 is LNHNV and CDR2 YYDKDF (reference sequence). The J segment lost 0 bases and the V segment lost 2 bases, leaving 6 bases of the junction unmatched. The complete variable domain, with remaining parts taken from reference TRBV15 and TRBJ2-3, reads DAMVIQNPRYQVTQFGKPVTLSCSQTLNHNVMYWYQQKSSQAPKLLFHYYDKDFNNEADTPDNFQSRRPNTSFCFLDIRSPGLGDTAMYLCATSRRLAAASTDTQYFGPGTRLTVL.